Listed below are T cell receptor beta chains from one sample, sequenced in a study of T cell responses to AZD1222 COVID-19 vaccine. The repertoire was sequenced with immunoSEQ multiplex PCR; TCRdb's copy has only in-frame clones and lacks some. Of around 140,000 clones in the sample, 75% to 90% are singletons; the top ten hold roughly 6.3%. The sequencing used peripheral blood, collected on day 0 of AZD1222 vaccination. Receptor source: an adult in good health. The CDR3 runs from the conserved cysteine through the conserved F or W. A D gene is named only where the DNA matches it firmly. Only some rows state a clone size, as once, few, many or a class for expanded clones.

clone_size j_call d_call v_call cdr3_nt cdr3_aa
- TRBJ1-3 - TRBV5-6 TGTGCCAGCAGCTCCCTCGGCGGGTCGGGAAACACCATATATTTT CASSSLGGSGNTIYF
- TRBJ2-7 TRBD1 TRBV11-1 TGTGCCAGCAGCCCGGGGACAGGTACTGCCTACGGGCAGTACTTC CASSPGTGTAYGQYF
- TRBJ1-1 - TRBV6-4 TGTGCCAGCAGTCGAGAGGTAGGGAACACTGAAGCTTTCTTT CASSREVGNTEAFF
- TRBJ1-6 - TRBV5-1 TGCGCCAGTCAACTGACAGGACCGGATTCACCCCTCCACTTT CASQLTGPDSPLHF
few TRBJ2-7 - TRBV18 TGTGCCAGCTCAACCGACAGTCCCCTCTACGAGCAGTACTTC CASSTDSPLYEQYF
- TRBJ2-2 TRBD1 TRBV3-1/TRBV3-2 TGTGCCAGCAGCCAAGATCTGTCAGGGGGCACCGGGGAGCTGTTTTTT CASSQDLSGGTGELFF
few TRBJ1-2 TRBD1 TRBV19 TGTGCCAGTAGTATCTCAGGGGGCATCGTTGGCTATGGCTACACCTTC CASSISGGIVGYGYTF
- TRBJ2-2 - TRBV12-3/TRBV12-4 TGTGCCAGCAGGCTCACCGGGGAGCTGTTTTTT CASRLTGELFF
- TRBJ2-5 - TRBV5-4 TGTGCCAGCAGCCCCCGGTTCGAGACCCAGTACTTC CASSPRFETQYF
- TRBJ1-1 - TRBV18 TGTGCCAGCTCATCCAAAGGTTCGAACACTGAAGCTTTCTTT CASSSKGSNTEAFF
- TRBJ2-7 - TRBV7-9 TGTGCCAGCAGCTTAGGGGCCGCGGATGAGCAGTACTTC CASSLGAADEQYF
- TRBJ2-2 TRBD1 TRBV5-4 TGTGCCAGCAAACCCCGACAGGGATCGGGGACCGGGGAGCTGTTTTTT CASKPRQGSGTGELFF